Presented here are 20 T cell receptor beta chains from one specimen sequenced in a study of control samples from healthy donors and cancer patients. Clones were sequenced by immunoSEQ multiplex PCR, and TCRdb holds only the in-frame ones, with some missing. Of under 300,000 clones in the sample, roughly 80% were seen once. The sequenced sample was PBMCs. The receptors originated from a woman aged 60-75 years with lung cancer.

The table lists this clone with a few counts. The genes are TRBV19 and TRBJ1-5, with 8 bases identical to TRBD1. Germline trimming cut 5 bases from V and 6 bases from J; bases unmatched to any gene: 9. The CDR3 runs 15 residues. Germline assignment: CDR1 LNHDA and CDR2 SQIVND (reference sequence). The CDR3 sequence: CASSRGRGRVQPQHF. CDR3 nucleotides: TGTGCCAGTAGTCGTGGCAGGGGGCGTGTTCAGCCCCAGCATTTT.

This chain connects TRBV15 to TRBJ2-5; D may be TRBD1 or TRBD2 (6 bases each). The germline V gene has CDR1 LNHNV and CDR2 YYDKDF (reference sequence). This CDR3 contains 17 residues. V was cut by 1 base and J by 3 bases, with 18 bases left in between. The CDR3 sequence: CATSRGGRGVKEETQYF. DNA for the CDR3: TGTGCCACCAGCAGAGGGGGGCGCGGGGTAAAGGAAGAGACCCAGTACTTC.

This clone was observed a handful of times. CDR3 sequence: CASDAGSYNEQFF. The CDR3 nucleotides are TGTGCCAGCGACGCAGGCTCCTACAATGAGCAGTTCTTC. The rearrangement joins TRBV19 to TRBJ2-1; D uncertain. V shed 9 bases and J shed 0 bases, with 9 bases lying between them. Germline-derived CDR1 and CDR2 are LNHDA and SQIVND (reference sequence). CDR3 length equals 13 residues.

The gene calls are TRBV19 and TRBJ2-2, with 9 bases lining up with TRBD1. The CDR3 is 14 residues long. Germline V gene sequence: CDR1 LNHDA, CDR2 SQIVND (reference sequence). After removal of 9 bases from V and 5 bases from J, the junction contained 7 bases not matched to a gene. CDR3 sequence: CASLRDRVTGELFF. The DNA for the CDR3 is TGTGCCAGCCTCCGGGACAGGGTGACCGGGGAGCTGTTTTTT.

The chain combines TRBV7-6 with TRBJ2-3; 10 positions match TRBD2. The CDR3 has 17 residues. With V trimmed by 5 bases and J by 8 bases, 16 bases remained unmatched. Germline values: CDR1 SGHVS, CDR2 FNYEAQ. This CDR3 reads CASSPTPAGGGLFTQYF. As DNA, the CDR3 is TGTGCCAGCAGCCCTACCCCAGCGGGAGGGGGGCTATTTACGCAGTATTTT.

The chain employs TRBV20-1 and TRBJ1-1; D possibly corresponds to TRBD1 (5 bases). V was shortened by 3 bases and J by 6 bases, with 14 bases between the two germline ends. The CDR3 spans 13 residues. From germline, CDR1 is DFQATT and CDR2 SNEGSKA (reference sequence). In nucleotides, the CDR3 is TGCAGTGCTAGTTCAGGGCCAGGCGCTGAAGCTTTCTTT. Amino acid sequence: CSASSGPGAEAFF.

This clone was counted once. The chain uses TRBV5-1 and TRBJ2-2; D perhaps matches TRBD1 (6 bases). There are 16 residues in the CDR3. V lost 0 bases and J lost 8, with 17 bases in between. CDR1 and CDR2 (germline): SGHRS, YFSETQ. CDR3 DNA sequence: TGCGCCAGCAGCTTGGCGGACAGCCGGTTAATGGGGGAGCTGTTTTTT. Its protein product is CASSLADSRLMGELFF. The full variable domain, rest sourced from reference TRBV5-1 and TRBJ2-2, is KAGVTQTPRYLIKTRGQQVTLSCSPISGHRSVSWYQQTPGQGLQFLFEYFSETQRNKGNFPGRFSGRQFSNSRSEMNVSTLELGDSALYLCASSLADSRLMGELFFGEGSRLTVL.

The chain recombines TRBV30 with TRBJ1-6; no clear D gene. V lost 2 bases and J 10 bases, leaving 12 bases between the germline ends. Germline V gene data show CDR1 as GTSNPN and CDR2 as SVGIG (reference sequence). The CDR3 totals 13 residues. CDR3 bases: TGTGCCTGGAGTAGCGGGCGAGAATCACCCCTCCACTTT. Translating it yields CAWSSGRESPLHF. The variable domain in full, with the rest retrieved from reference TRBV30 and TRBJ1-6, is SQTIHQWPATLVQPVGSPLSLECTVEGTSNPNLYWYRQAAGRGLQLLFYSVGIGQISSEVPQNLSASRPQDRQFILSSKKLLLSDSGFYLCAWSSGRESPLHFGNGTRLTVT.

As DNA, the CDR3 is TGTGCCAGCAGCCCTGGGGGGGAGGGCCTCTACTACAATGAGCAGTTCTTC. As protein: CASSPGGEGLYYNEQFF. The chain recombines TRBV21-1 with TRBJ2-1; the listed D gene, TRBD2, was not tested against the DNA. TRBV21-1 is a recognized pseudogene. The length of the CDR3 is 17 residues.

CDR3 bases: TGTGCCAGTAGTCCCCCGACAGGGAGGATGAACACTGAAGCTTTCTTT. Protein product: CASSPPTGRMNTEAFF. The chain carries TRBV19 and TRBJ1-1; 7 bases agree with TRBD1. CDR1 and CDR2 (germline): LNHDA, SQIVND (reference sequence). V shed 5 bases and J 0 bases; nucleotides not matched to a gene: 9. CDR3 length equals 16 residues. The full variable domain, its missing parts supplied by reference TRBV19 and TRBJ1-1, is DGGITQSPKYLFRKEGQNVTLSCEQNLNHDAMYWYRQDPGQGLRLIYYSQIVNDFQKGDIAEGYSVSREKKESFPLTVTSAQKNPTAFYLCASSPPTGRMNTEAFFGQGTRLTVV.

This rearrangement joins TRBV9 to TRBJ2-2; possibly TRBD1 for D (5 bases). This CDR3 contains 13 residues. CDR1 and CDR2 from the germline V gene are SGDLS and YYNGEE. Trimming cost V 4 bases and J 5 bases, with 9 bases left between them. This CDR3 reads CASSFQGTGELFF. CDR3 in DNA: TGTGCCAGCAGCTTCCAGGGTACCGGGGAGCTGTTTTTT.

V usage is TRBV3-1 (or the pseudogene TRBV3-2) and J usage is TRBJ2-3; D perhaps matches TRBD2 (5 bases). The germline V gene has CDR1 LGHDT and CDR2 YNNKEL (reference sequence). V gave up 2 bases and J gave up 6 bases, with 6 bases separating them. The CDR3 loop spans 12 amino acids. The CDR3 bases are TGTGCCAGCAGCCAACCGGGGGATACGCAGTATTTT. It yields the protein CASSQPGDTQYF.

This chain joins TRBV9 and TRBJ1-1; D unclear. V dropped 4 bases and J dropped 1 base, with 11 bases sitting between them. Germline V gene sequence: CDR1 SGDLS, CDR2 YYNGEE. The CDR3 consists of 14 residues. In nucleotides, the CDR3 is TGTGCCAGCAGCAGTGGCAGCCGGAACACTGAAGCTTTCTTT. Translating it yields CASSSGSRNTEAFF.

The chain carries TRBV25-1 and TRBJ1-6, with D possibly matching TRBD1 (6 bases). The CDR3 length is 14 residues. Trimming pared 7 bases from V and 6 bases from J, leaving 13 bases between. The germline V gene encodes CDR1 MGHDK and CDR2 SYGVNS. The CDR3 sequence: CASTTGGLNSPLHF. Written as DNA, the CDR3 is TGTGCCAGCACCACTGGGGGCCTTAATTCACCCCTCCACTTT. Filled out from reference TRBV25-1 and TRBJ1-6, the complete variable domain reads EADIYQTPRYLVIGTGKKITLECSQTMGHDKMYWYQQDPGMELHLIHYSYGVNSTEKGDLSSESTVSRIRTEHFPLTLESARPSHTSQYLCASTTGGLNSPLHFGNGTRLTVT.

The V call is TRBV9, the J call TRBJ1-2; D call uncertain. CDR3 length equals 15 residues. The germline V and J ends were trimmed by 0 bases and 2 bases, with 11 bases remaining between them. CDR1 and CDR2 from the germline V gene are SGDLS and YYNGEE. The CDR3 DNA reads as TGTGCCAGCAGCGTAGGGCCGGGGTCCAACTATGGCTACACCTTC. Its translation is CASSVGPGSNYGYTF.

The chain couples TRBV5-1 to TRBJ2-3, with a possible D match to TRBD1 (6 bases). CDR3 length: 17 amino acids. Germline CDR1 SGHRS, CDR2 YFSETQ. Trimming left V 0 bases short and J 2 bases short, with 16 bases between. Written as DNA, the CDR3 is TGCGCCAGCAGCTTGGAGGCAGGGGTCGGGGACACAGATACGCAGTATTTT. Protein product: CASSLEAGVGDTDTQYF.

The rearrangement links TRBV5-6 to TRBJ2-7; 7 bases map to TRBD1. The CDR3 is 13 amino acids. CDR1 is SGHDT, CDR2 YYEEEE, per germline. With V trimmed by 3 bases and J by 4 bases, 4 bases remained unmatched. For the CDR3, the DNA is TGTGCCAGCAGCTACGGACAGGATTACGAGCAGTACTTC. As protein: CASSYGQDYEQYF.

The chain has TRBV6-6 and TRBJ2-7, with a tentative D call TRBD2 (6 bases). The CDR3 has 12 amino acids. Germline values: CDR1 MNHNY, CDR2 SVGAGI (reference sequence). V was clipped by 7 bases and J by 5 bases, with 12 bases between them. For the CDR3, the DNA is TGTGCCAGCACCTCAGGAGGGGACGAGCAGTACTTC. Translation gives CASTSGGDEQYF.

The V call is TRBV5-1, the J call TRBJ2-2, with 10 positions matching TRBD2. Germline V gene sequence: CDR1 SGHRS, CDR2 YFSETQ. J lost 6 bases, V lost 0 bases, and 5 bases had no gene match. The CDR3 runs to 16 residues. The CDR3 loop is CASSLEGLAIAGELFF. The CDR3 DNA reads as TGCGCCAGCAGCTTGGAGGGACTAGCGATCGCCGGGGAGCTGTTTTTT.

CDR3 region: CASNPGRQETQYF. The DNA of the CDR3 is TGTGCCAGCAATCCGGGGCGCCAAGAGACCCAGTACTTC. This chain uses TRBV6-5 with TRBJ2-5; D assignment may be TRBD1 or TRBD2 (5 bases each). The CDR3 loop spans 13 amino acids. Trimming cost V 7 bases and J 1 base, with 10 bases left between them. CDR1 MNHEY and CDR2 SVGAGI come from the germline V gene.